This T cell receptor (beta chain) came from a study of molecular identifiers for immune sequencing clone quantification. Previously published methods and listed TCR primers were used for the bulk TCR libraries. TCRdb reprocessed the PCR reads with MiXCR, giving one entry per CDR3 protein. The sample has tens of thousands of distinct CDR3 sequences; 15% to 20% are singletons. This clonotype occurred a few times. The TCR originated in a human donor in good health. Some libraries in this study had Jurkat cell RNA spiked in. Sequencing input: naive CD8+ T cells from blood, with Jurkat cell RNA spiked in. Subset meaning: FACS-sorted CD8+CD4-CCR7+CD45RA+ naive T cells.

Here the CDR3 reads CASSQAAGGGNEQFF. The CDR3 coding sequence is TGCGCCAGCAGCCAGGCAGCGGGAGGGGGGAATGAGCAGTTCTTC. V usage is TRBV4-3 and J usage is TRBJ2-1; 10 nucleotides match TRBD2. Germline lookup yields CDR1 LGHNA and CDR2 YSLEER. CDR3 length: 15 amino acids. J was trimmed by 7 bases and V by 3 bases; bases with no gene match: 6.